A single sample is the source of the 32 T cell receptor beta chains below, sequenced in a study of OX40 agonist ivuxolimab in advanced cancers. Measured with immunoSEQ multiplex PCR; TCRdb has only the in-frame clones, and not every one. This sample has 65,000 to 75,000 clones; more than 75% occur once, and the top ten carry approximately 2%. The sequences come from CD4+ or CD8+ T cells sorted from blood, collected in a trial of the OX40 agonist ivuxolimab. The origin of the receptors is an adult with an advanced solid tumor such as melanoma, head and neck, liver or kidney cancer.

The gene calls are TRBV5-4 and TRBJ1-2; 7 bases map to TRBD1. There are 15 residues in the CDR3. After removal of 6 bases from V and 7 bases from J, the junction contained 15 bases not matched to a gene. The germline gives CDR1 SGHNT, CDR2 YYREEE (reference sequence). CDR3: CASNTLETGTVGYTF. The CDR3 region has the DNA TGTGCCAGCAACACATTAGAGACAGGGACAGTTGGCTACACCTTC.

This sequence joins TRBV2 and TRBJ1-4, with D perhaps matching TRBD1 (5 bases). CDR3 length: 13 amino acids. V gave up 6 bases and J gave up 3 bases, with 8 bases separating them. Germline CDR1 SNHLY, CDR2 FYNNEI. The CDR3 here is CASRARANEKLFF. CDR3 nucleotides: TGTGCCAGCAGAGCCAGGGCTAATGAAAAACTGTTTTTT.

V and J are TRBV6-5 and TRBJ2-5; the D gene could be TRBD1 or TRBD2 (5 bases each). Germline V CDR1 and CDR2: MNHEY, SVGAGI. The CDR3 spans 16 residues. The germline V and J ends were trimmed by 0 bases and 1 base, with 12 bases remaining between them. As DNA, the CDR3 is TGTGCCAGCAGTTACTCGGGACCGAGGGCCCAAGAGACCCAGTACTTC. Encoded protein: CASSYSGPRAQETQYF.

This chain links TRBV18 with TRBJ1-5, with D possibly being TRBD1 (5 bases). Germline-derived CDR1 and CDR2 are KGHSH and LQKENI. Trimming shortened V by 2 bases and J by 3 bases, and 11 bases separated the two germline ends. The length of the CDR3 is 15 residues. The CDR3 loop reads CASSPGGNLNQPQHF. DNA for the CDR3: TGTGCCAGCTCACCAGGGGGGAACCTCAATCAGCCCCAGCATTTT. The variable domain in full, completed from reference TRBV18 and TRBJ1-5, reads NAGVMQNPRHLVRRRGQEARLRCSPMKGHSHVYWYRQLPEEGLKFMVYLQKENIIDESGMPKERFSAEFPKEGPSILRIQQVVRGDSAAYFCASSPGGNLNQPQHFGDGTRLSIL.

V gene TRBV5-6 combines with J gene TRBJ1-1; a weak D match, TRBD1 (5 bases). Germline V gene data show CDR1 as SGHDT and CDR2 as YYEEEE. CDR3 length equals 12 residues. V was clipped by 4 bases and J by 10 bases, with 14 bases between them. In nucleotides, the CDR3 is TGTGCCAGCAGCCCTGGACCTGGGGGAGCTTTCTTT. Translation: CASSPGPGGAFF.

This sequence joins TRBV5-1 and TRBJ1-1; D is possibly TRBD1 (6 bases). V lost 4 bases to trimming and J lost 1 base, with 17 bases between them. Germline V gene sequence: CDR1 SGHRS, CDR2 YFSETQ. The CDR3 runs to 16 residues. CDR3 region: CASSPGQPTGNTEAFF. For the CDR3, the DNA is TGCGCCAGCAGCCCCGGACAGCCCACTGGGAACACTGAAGCTTTCTTT.

The chain has TRBV2 and TRBJ1-6; D might be TRBD1 (5 bases). Germline-derived CDR1 and CDR2 are SNHLY and FYNNEI. The CDR3 consists of 17 residues. V shed 6 bases and J shed 4 bases, with 19 bases lying between them. This CDR3 is CASRSPVGRGYNSPLHF. CDR3 bases: TGTGCCAGCAGATCCCCGGTAGGGAGGGGTTATAATTCACCCCTCCACTTT.

CDR3 sequence reads: CASTPRVEGEYGYTF. DNA of the CDR3: TGTGCCAGCACCCCCAGGGTTGAGGGCGAGTATGGCTACACCTTC. The V call is TRBV7-9, the J call TRBJ1-2; TRBD1 might be the D (5 bases). Germline loops: CDR1 SEHNR, CDR2 FQNEAQ (reference sequence). V was cut by 7 bases and J by 5 bases, with 20 bases left in between. This CDR3 comprises 15 residues.

V gene TRBV28 combines with J gene TRBJ2-5; D perhaps matches TRBD1 (6 bases). Germline loops: CDR1 MDHEN, CDR2 SYDVKM. V lost 8 bases to trimming and J lost 2 bases, with 12 bases between them. The CDR3 length is 13 residues. The CDR3 loop is CASLGGIQETQYF. The CDR3 nucleotides read TGTGCCAGCCTAGGGGGAATTCAAGAGACCCAGTACTTC.

This chain joins TRBV9 and TRBJ1-1; D is perhaps TRBD1 (5 bases). From germline, CDR1 is SGDLS and CDR2 YYNGEE. With 0 bases removed from V and 0 bases from J, the gap between germline ends came to 12 bases. The CDR3 totals 16 residues. This chain's CDR3 is CASSVAGGGMNTEAFF. Here the CDR3 DNA reads TGTGCCAGCAGCGTAGCGGGGGGGGGAATGAACACTGAAGCTTTCTTT. Together with reference TRBV9 and TRBJ1-1, the CDR3 gives the full variable domain: DSGVTQTPKHLITATGQRVTLRCSPRSGDLSVYWYQQSLDQGLQFLIQYYNGEERAKGNILERFSAQQFPDLHSELNLSSLELGDSALYFCASSVAGGGMNTEAFFGQGTRLTVV.

V and J are TRBV7-9 and TRBJ2-7, with D possibly matching TRBD2 (6 bases). This CDR3 is built from 10 residues. V lost 8 bases to trimming and J lost 4 bases, with 6 bases between them. The V gene's germline CDR1 is SEHNR and CDR2 FQNEAQ (reference sequence). CDR3 protein: CASGGYEQYF. CDR3 nucleotides: TGTGCCAGCGGAGGGTACGAGCAGTACTTC.

The V gene is TRBV19, the J gene TRBJ2-1, with 12 bases fitting TRBD2. The CDR3 covers 18 residues. Germline lookup yields CDR1 LNHDA and CDR2 SQIVND (reference sequence). Losses at the gene ends were 6 bases for V and 2 bases for J; bases not matched to a gene: 11. CDR3 in amino acids: CASRKSASGRAAYNEQFF. In DNA, the CDR3 is TGTGCCAGTAGGAAGAGCGCTAGCGGGAGGGCCGCCTACAATGAGCAGTTCTTC.

The genes are TRBV6-6 and TRBJ2-7; D may correspond to TRBD1 or TRBD2 (6 bases each). V shed 2 bases and J shed 2 bases, with 13 bases lying between them. The V gene's germline CDR1 is MNHNY and CDR2 SVGAGI (reference sequence). This CDR3 comprises 15 residues. The CDR3 protein is CASSYPRRGAYEQYF. CDR3 coding DNA: TGTGCCAGCAGTTACCCCCGGAGGGGGGCCTACGAGCAGTACTTC.

This clone was observed a single time. The chain is built from TRBV18 and TRBJ2-1; TRBD2 matches at 8 bases. This CDR3 region has 14 residues. The J segment lost 5 bases and the V segment lost 6 bases, leaving 6 bases of the junction unmatched. Germline CDR1 is KGHSH and CDR2 is LQKENI. The CDR3 region has the DNA TGTGCCAGCTCCCTCGCACTAGCGGACAATGAGCAGTTCTTC. Residues: CASSLALADNEQFF.

Concerning this clone: This same CDR3 is encoded by further DNA sequences in the sample. V gene TRBV19 combines with J gene TRBJ2-5; a weak D match, TRBD2 (5 bases). Germline lookup yields CDR1 LNHDA and CDR2 SQIVND (reference sequence). The CDR3 runs to 14 residues. Trimming shortened V by 5 bases and J by 5 bases, and 15 bases separated the two germline ends. CDR3 coding DNA: TGTGCCAGTAGTCCCGGTGCGGGTTGGGAGACCCAGTACTTC. It encodes CASSPGAGWETQYF.

The chain carries TRBV19 and TRBJ2-7; D is possibly TRBD2 (6 bases). Germline V gene lookup returns CDR1 LNHDA and CDR2 SQIVND (reference sequence). The CDR3 is 13 residues long. V was clipped by 5 bases and J by 3 bases, with 11 bases between them. DNA for the CDR3: TGTGCCAGTAGTGGTCGGGGGAACTACGAGCAGTACTTC. Translated: CASSGRGNYEQYF. Full variable domain (rest looked up from reference TRBV19 and TRBJ2-7): DGGITQSPKYLFRKEGQNVTLSCEQNLNHDAMYWYRQDPGQGLRLIYYSQIVNDFQKGDIAEGYSVSREKKESFPLTVTSAQKNPTAFYLCASSGRGNYEQYFGPGTRLTVT.

V gene TRBV18 combines with J gene TRBJ2-1; tentative D call: TRBD2 (5 bases). Trimming took off 3 bases at V and 5 bases at J, with 8 bases between the two ends. Germline loops: CDR1 KGHSH, CDR2 LQKENI. The CDR3 is 13 amino acids. This CDR3 reads CASSPEADNEQFF. For the CDR3, the DNA is TGTGCCAGCTCACCGGAGGCAGACAATGAGCAGTTCTTC.

The rearrangement links TRBV5-4 to TRBJ1-2; D uncertain. V was trimmed by 3 bases and J by 2 bases, leaving 8 bases between them. From germline, CDR1 is SGHNT and CDR2 YYREEE (reference sequence). This CDR3 spans 13 amino acids. The CDR3 reads CASSSTRNYGYTF. In nucleotides, the CDR3 is TGTGCCAGCAGCTCGACAAGAAACTATGGCTACACCTTC. Filled out from reference TRBV5-4 and TRBJ1-2, the complete variable domain reads ETGVTQSPTHLIKTRGQQVTLRCSSQSGHNTVSWYQQALGQGPQFIFQYYREEENGRGNFPPRFSGLQFPNYSSELNVNALELDDSALYLCASSSTRNYGYTFGSGTRLTVV.

The chain joins TRBV7-2 to TRBJ1-5; unclear D gene. Germline V gene data show CDR1 as SGHTA and CDR2 as FQGNSA. V dropped 3 bases and J dropped 5 bases, with 8 bases sitting between them. This CDR3 comprises 13 residues. The CDR3, as DNA: TGTGCCAGCAGCTTGTCCGGCGATCAGCCCCAGCATTTT. Encoded protein: CASSLSGDQPQHF.

The V gene is TRBV30, the J gene TRBJ2-7; 11 bases agree with TRBD1. Looked up from germline, CDR1 is GTSNPN and CDR2 is SVGIG (reference sequence). Trimming took 3 bases from V and 1 from J; bases not matched to a gene: 5. This CDR3 region has 15 residues. CDR3 region: CAWSSGQGASYEQYF. The CDR3 region has the DNA TGTGCCTGGAGCTCCGGACAGGGGGCGTCCTACGAGCAGTACTTC.

CDR3 DNA sequence: TGTGCCAGCAGCTTAAAGAGGGGCCTGAACACTGAAGCTTTCTTT. Its protein product is CASSLKRGLNTEAFF. This chain joins TRBV7-9 and TRBJ1-1; a possible D gene is TRBD1 (5 bases). V dropped 2 bases and J dropped 0 bases, with 10 bases sitting between them. Germline assignment: CDR1 SEHNR and CDR2 FQNEAQ (reference sequence). The CDR3 is made up of 15 amino acids.

The rearrangement uses TRBV27 and TRBJ2-7; 10 nucleotides match TRBD1. V shed 4 bases and J 1 base; nucleotides not matched to a gene: 7. The CDR3 is 16 amino acids. CDR1 MNHEY and CDR2 SMNVEV come from the germline V gene (reference sequence). The CDR3 reads CASSWAGDRGSYEQYF. The CDR3 nucleotides read TGTGCCAGCAGTTGGGCCGGGGACAGGGGTTCCTACGAGCAGTACTTC.

V is TRBV18 and J is TRBJ1-5, with TRBD1 matching over 7 bases. J lost 5 bases, V lost 1 base, and 5 bases had no gene match. CDR1 and CDR2 (germline): KGHSH, LQKENI. This CDR3 has 15 residues. The CDR3 DNA follows: TGTGCCAGCTCACCACGTACAGGGGCCGATCAGCCCCAGCATTTT. This codes for CASSPRTGADQPQHF.

The rearrangement uses TRBV7-8 and TRBJ1-6; 12 bases match TRBD1. Looked up from germline, CDR1 is SGHVS and CDR2 is FQNEAQ. With V trimmed by 1 base and J by 4 bases, 2 bases remained unmatched. The CDR3 is 17 residues long. Here the CDR3 reads CASSLEGQGAYNSPLHF. In DNA form, the CDR3 reads TGTGCCAGCAGCTTAGAGGGACAGGGGGCTTATAATTCACCCCTCCACTTT. The entire variable domain, with the rest obtained from reference TRBV7-8 and TRBJ1-6, is as follows: GAGVSQSPRYKVAKRGQDVALRCDPISGHVSLFWYQQALGQGPEFLTYFQNEAQLDKSGLPSDRFFAERPEGSVSTLKIQRTQQEDSAVYLCASSLEGQGAYNSPLHFGNGTRLTVT.

The chain uses TRBV5-5 and TRBJ2-2, with 9 bases lining up with TRBD2. Germline-derived CDR1 and CDR2 are SGHKS and YYEKEE (reference sequence). The CDR3 totals 16 residues. V shed 3 bases, J shed 2 bases, and the junction held 5 bases outside the gene matches. CDR3 amino acids: CASSSLAGDNTGELFF. The CDR3 DNA follows: TGTGCCAGCAGCTCCTTAGCGGGGGACAACACCGGGGAGCTGTTTTTT.

This clone appeared a few times. The chain has TRBV5-1 and TRBJ1-1; D unclear. V was trimmed by 0 bases and J by 0 bases, leaving 3 bases between them. The V gene's germline CDR1 is SGHRS and CDR2 YFSETQ. This CDR3 comprises 13 residues. CDR3 DNA sequence: TGCGCCAGCAGCTTGGATATGAACACTGAAGCTTTCTTT. It translates to CASSLDMNTEAFF. The complete variable domain, with remaining parts taken from reference TRBV5-1 and TRBJ1-1, reads KAGVTQTPRYLIKTRGQQVTLSCSPISGHRSVSWYQQTPGQGLQFLFEYFSETQRNKGNFPGRFSGRQFSNSRSEMNVSTLELGDSALYLCASSLDMNTEAFFGQGTRLTVV.

The V and J genes are TRBV5-6 and TRBJ1-2, with no clear D. V gave up 5 bases and J gave up 8 bases, with 13 bases separating them. Germline V lookup: CDR1 SGHDT, CDR2 YYEEEE. The CDR3 covers 12 residues. CDR3 loop: CASRSTLRGYTF. Here the CDR3 DNA reads TGTGCCAGCAGGTCGACCCTTAGAGGCTACACCTTC.

J is TRBJ2-2 and V is TRBV18; D gene ambiguous. The V gene lost 3 bases and the J gene lost 1 base, with 6 bases spanning the gap. Germline assignment: CDR1 KGHSH and CDR2 LQKENI. CDR3 length: 14 residues. The CDR3 bases are TGTGCCAGCTCACCTTCCGGGAACACCGGGGAGCTGTTTTTT. Its protein product is CASSPSGNTGELFF.

This clone was counted a few times. The rearrangement links TRBV10-3 to TRBJ1-2, with 8 bases matching TRBD1. Trimming took 4 bases from V and 2 from J; bases not matched to a gene: 0. CDR3 size: 13 residues. Germline assignment: CDR1 ENHRY and CDR2 SYGVKD. CDR3 protein: CAISAGGNYGYTF. The DNA of the CDR3 is TGTGCCATCAGTGCAGGGGGCAACTATGGCTACACCTTC.

V is TRBV10-3 and J is TRBJ2-6, with unresolved D. V lost 0 bases to trimming and J lost 1 base, with 16 bases between them. The CDR3 is made up of 19 amino acids. Germline CDR1 is ENHRY and CDR2 is SYGVKD. In DNA form, the CDR3 reads TGTGCCATCAGTGAGTCGCGTAAAGGGATAGGGTCTGGGGCCAACGTCCTGACTTTC. Translated: CAISESRKGIGSGANVLTF.

This sequence joins TRBV7-2 and TRBJ2-5; 8 bases match TRBD2. This CDR3 contains 16 residues. With 0 bases clipped from V and 7 bases from J, the junction kept 10 bases outside the gene matches. Germline-derived CDR1 and CDR2 are SGHTA and FQGNSA. The CDR3 coding sequence is TGTGCCAGCAGCTTAGCGGCCGGAGCGGGGGCGGGGACCCAGTACTTC. It yields the protein CASSLAAGAGAGTQYF.

This chain links TRBV6-1 with TRBJ1-1; a possible D gene is TRBD1 (6 bases). The ends were cut back, 8 bases at V and 4 bases at J, with 17 bases in the middle. From germline, CDR1 is MNHNS and CDR2 SASEGT. The CDR3 contains 14 residues. CDR3 residues: CASERGASGTEAFF. CDR3 sequence (DNA): TGTGCCAGCGAACGGGGGGCTTCGGGCACTGAAGCTTTCTTT.